The 18 T cell receptor beta chains given below trace back to one sample, sequenced in a study of naive CD8 T cells in extremely preterm neonates. General study results and limits: Compared with older groups, preterm CDR3s were shorter, with fewer N additions and less trimming.

These receptors have no identified antigens. Preterm samples came from extremely preterm deliveries at about 22-28 weeks. Generated by immunoSEQ multiplex PCR, the TCRdb table keeps only in-frame clones and is missing some. This table has more than 20,000 clones, approximately 90% appearing once. Sequenced input: naive CD8+ T cells from cord blood. The receptors were sampled from a boy who was born preterm.

In this sample, this clone turned up once. V gene TRBV18 combines with J gene TRBJ2-7; TRBD1 matches at 9 bases. Germline V CDR1 and CDR2: KGHSH, LQKENI. CDR3 size: 14 residues. Trimming took 6 bases from V and 1 from J; bases not matched to a gene: 4. As DNA, the CDR3 is TGTGCCAGCTCCCCCGGGACAGGGTCCTACGAGCAGTACTTC. Encoded protein: CASSPGTGSYEQYF.

With respect to this clone: Other nucleotide sequences in the sample specify the same CDR3. The chain recombines TRBV14 with TRBJ1-2; no firm D call. The CDR3 loop spans 12 amino acids. Looked up from germline, CDR1 is SGHDN and CDR2 is FVKESK. The ends were cut back, 0 bases at V and 2 bases at J, with 1 base in the middle. The CDR3 DNA sequence: TGTGCCAGCAGCCAAGACAACTATGGCTACACCTTC. Encoded protein: CASSQDNYGYTF.

The chain's CDR3 is CASSPSSQGIYGYTF. CDR3 DNA: TGCGCCAGCAGCCCAAGCTCACAGGGTATCTATGGCTACACCTTC. The genes are TRBV4-1 and TRBJ1-2, with a weak D call TRBD1 (6 bases). Per the germline V gene, CDR1 is MGHRA and CDR2 is YSYEKL. Trimming left V 4 bases short and J 4 bases short, with 16 bases between. This CDR3 has 15 amino acids.

The chain couples TRBV30 to TRBJ1-2; D gene ambiguous. Trimming shortened V by 0 bases and J by 3 bases, and 11 bases separated the two germline ends. The CDR3 runs 14 residues. Germline V gene lookup returns CDR1 GTSNPN and CDR2 SVGIG (reference sequence). The CDR3 loop is CAWSVRGMYYGYTF. For the CDR3, the DNA is TGTGCCTGGAGTGTACGGGGAATGTACTATGGCTACACCTTC.

V usage is TRBV7-9 and J usage is TRBJ1-2; TRBD1 matches at 11 bases. The J segment lost 2 bases and the V segment lost 1 base, leaving 0 bases of the junction unmatched. The CDR3 runs 15 residues. Germline CDR1 is SEHNR and CDR2 is FQNEAQ (reference sequence). CDR3 sequence: CASSLGTGGNYGYTF. The CDR3 region has the DNA TGTGCCAGCAGCTTAGGGACAGGGGGCAACTATGGCTACACCTTC.

This clone was counted between two and nine times. This chain links TRBV5-4 with TRBJ2-7; D is undetermined. V was clipped by 0 bases and J by 2 bases, with 6 bases between them. The V gene's germline CDR1 is SGHNT and CDR2 YYREEE (reference sequence). This CDR3 is 13 amino acids long. DNA for the CDR3: TGTGCCAGCAGCTTGGACAGACCCTACGAGCAGTACTTC. Translating it yields CASSLDRPYEQYF.

This rearrangement joins TRBV9 to TRBJ1-4; 7 bases fit TRBD1. V shed 0 bases and J 5 bases; nucleotides not matched to a gene: 4. Germline CDR1 SGDLS, CDR2 YYNGEE. There are 15 residues in the CDR3. The CDR3 coding sequence is TGTGCCAGCAGCGTAGGATCGACAGGGAATGAAAAACTGTTTTTT. Its protein product is CASSVGSTGNEKLFF.

In DNA, the CDR3 is TGTGCCAGCAGACCAGAGCGGGGGGGCCGGGAGACCCAGTACTTC. Amino acid sequence: CASRPERGGRETQYF. V and J are TRBV11-3 and TRBJ2-5, with 10 positions matching TRBD2. Trimming cost V 6 bases and J 5 bases; bases outside gene matches: 9. This CDR3 contains 15 residues. The germline V gene has CDR1 SGHNT and CDR2 YENEEA.

The CDR3 nucleotides read TGTGCCTGGAGTGAGGGGGCTAATTCACCCCTCCACTTT. Its protein is CAWSEGANSPLHF. The J gene is TRBJ1-6, the V gene TRBV30; 7 nucleotides match TRBD1. The CDR3 covers 13 residues. Losses at the gene ends were 1 base for V and 6 bases for J; bases not matched to a gene: 0. The germline V gene encodes CDR1 GTSNPN and CDR2 SVGIG (reference sequence).

The chain is built from TRBV9 and TRBJ2-7, with 9 bases lining up with TRBD1. Germline V gives CDR1 SGDLS, CDR2 YYNGEE. The CDR3 has 15 residues. V was pared by 0 bases and J by 4 bases, with 5 bases of the junction left unmatched. CDR3 sequence reads: CASSVGSGTGYEQYF. CDR3 DNA sequence: TGTGCCAGCAGCGTAGGTTCCGGGACAGGGTACGAGCAGTACTTC.

The CDR3 region is CAWEQGANTGELFF. The CDR3, as DNA: TGTGCCTGGGAACAGGGGGCGAACACCGGGGAGCTGTTTTTT. The chain has TRBV30 and TRBJ2-2; 8 bases are a match to TRBD1. Germline V CDR1 and CDR2: GTSNPN, SVGIG (reference sequence). This CDR3 comprises 14 residues. V shed 5 bases, J shed 0 bases, and the junction held 2 bases outside the gene matches.

This clone was observed once. The J gene is TRBJ2-5, the V gene TRBV4-1; TRBD2 aligns across 13 bases. Per germline, CDR1 MGHRA and CDR2 YSYEKL. The CDR3 covers 17 residues. J gave up 5 bases and V 1 base, and 7 bases lay outside the gene matches. The CDR3 loop is CASSQGVLAGGWETQYF. The CDR3 coding sequence is TGCGCCAGCAGCCAAGGAGTACTAGCGGGAGGGTGGGAGACCCAGTACTTC.

The chain uses TRBV10-2 and TRBJ2-5, with 10 bases fitting TRBD2. J gave up 0 bases and V 4 bases, and 5 bases lay outside the gene matches. Germline V gene lookup returns CDR1 WSHSY and CDR2 SAAADI. The CDR3 is 16 residues long. Written as DNA, the CDR3 is TGCGCCAGCAGTGCACTAGCGGGGACGTACCAAGAGACCCAGTACTTC. Translating gives CASSALAGTYQETQYF.

This chain connects TRBV9 to TRBJ2-3; TRBD2 matches 10 bases. Looked up from germline, CDR1 is SGDLS and CDR2 is YYNGEE. CDR3 length: 14 amino acids. Unmatched junction bases numbered 2, after V lost 6 bases and J lost 1 base. The DNA for the CDR3 is TGTGCCAGCACCGGGACTAGCGGCACAGATACGCAGTATTTT. Translated, it gives CASTGTSGTDTQYF.

CDR3 coding DNA: TGTGCCAGCAGCAAAGGGACTGCTGAGCACGGCTTCGGACGGTCGAGCTCCTACGAGCAGTACTTC. It yields the protein CASSKGTAEHGFGRSSSYEQYF. This rearrangement joins TRBV21-1 to TRBJ2-7; the table's D gene call, TRBD2, was not cross checked with the DNA. TRBV21-1 is annotated as a pseudogene. The CDR3 has 22 amino acids.

V and J are TRBV30 and TRBJ1-1, with D hard to call. This CDR3 spans 11 amino acids. Germline CDR1 and CDR2: GTSNPN and SVGIG (reference sequence). V gave up 3 bases and J gave up 1 base, with 3 bases separating them. CDR3 nucleotides: TGTGCCTGGAGACAGAACACTGAAGCTTTCTTT. Encoded protein: CAWRQNTEAFF.

The chain combines TRBV7-2 with TRBJ1-2, with D possibly being TRBD1 (5 bases). V shed 1 base and J shed 0 bases, with 6 bases lying between them. CDR3 size: 14 residues. The germline CDR1 and CDR2 sequences are SGHTA and FQGNSA. The CDR3 spells CASSLGGANYGYTF. DNA of the CDR3: TGTGCCAGCAGCTTAGGGGGCGCTAACTATGGCTACACCTTC.

The V call is TRBV19, the J call TRBJ2-7; TRBD2 matches 7 bases. The CDR3 is 13 residues long. The J segment lost 0 bases and the V segment lost 4 bases, leaving 0 bases of the junction unmatched. Per the germline V gene, CDR1 is LNHDA and CDR2 is SQIVND (reference sequence). CDR3 coding DNA: TGTGCCAGTAGTAGCGGGGGCTCCTACGAGCAGTACTTC. Encoded protein: CASSSGGSYEQYF.